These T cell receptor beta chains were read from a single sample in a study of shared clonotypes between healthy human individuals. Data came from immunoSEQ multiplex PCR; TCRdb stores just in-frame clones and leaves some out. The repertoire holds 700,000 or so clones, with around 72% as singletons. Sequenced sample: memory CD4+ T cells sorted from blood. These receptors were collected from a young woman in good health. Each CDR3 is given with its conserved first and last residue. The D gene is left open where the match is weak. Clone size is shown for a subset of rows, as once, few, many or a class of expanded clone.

DNA: TGCGCCAGCAGTGATAGTATGTACTCTGAAGCTTTCTTT
CDR3: CASSDSMYSEAFF
D: NA
V: TRBV10-1
J: TRBJ1-1
size: NA

DNA: TGTGCCAGCAGTTTGAGGGACGGGACTGAAGCTTTCTTT
CDR3: CASSLRDGTEAFF
D: NA
V: TRBV27
J: TRBJ1-1
size: NA

DNA: TGTGGGACGAGTGGGAGGGCCGGAGAGACCCAGTACTTC
CDR3: CGTSGRAGETQYF
D: TRBD2
V: TRBV5-4
J: TRBJ2-5
size: once

DNA: TGTGCCAGCAGCCCCGCAGGGGGCCCCACAGATACGCAGTATTTT
CDR3: CASSPAGGPTDTQYF
D: TRBD1
V: TRBV7-3
J: TRBJ2-3
size: NA

DNA: TGTGCCAGCAGAGTCAGGGGCCAGCCCCAGCATTTT
CDR3: CASRVRGQPQHF
D: NA
V: TRBV6-1
J: TRBJ1-5
size: NA

DNA: TGCAGTGCTAGTTACGGGGGTACGCAGTATTTT
CDR3: CSASYGGTQYF
D: NA
V: TRBV20-1
J: TRBJ2-3
size: NA

DNA: TGTGCCAGCAATAACCCTGCACGGGAGGAGACCCAGTACTTC
CDR3: CASNNPAREETQYF
D: NA
V: TRBV19
J: TRBJ2-5
size: NA

DNA: TGCGCCAGCAGCCCCCGGGGGGTGCGAGAGAATGAGCAGTTCTTC
CDR3: CASSPRGVRENEQFF
D: TRBD2
V: TRBV4-1
J: TRBJ2-1
size: NA

DNA: TGTGCCAGCAGCCCCCAAAGCGGGAACGAGCAGTACTTC
CDR3: CASSPQSGNEQYF
D: TRBD2
V: TRBV6-1
J: TRBJ2-7
size: NA

DNA: TGTGCCAGTAGTACCCAATGGGCGGAAGCTTTCTTT
CDR3: CASSTQWAEAFF
D: NA
V: TRBV19
J: TRBJ1-1
size: NA

DNA: TGTGCCAGCTCACACGACTCATTGTCCTACGAGCAGTACTTC
CDR3: CASSHDSLSYEQYF
D: NA
V: TRBV18
J: TRBJ2-7
size: NA

DNA: TGTGCCAGCAGACTCTCCTCGGAAGGCTACACCTTC
CDR3: CASRLSSEGYTF
D: NA
V: TRBV2
J: TRBJ1-2
size: few

DNA: TGTGCCAGCAGCCCTTTCTCTAGAGACAATGAGCAGTTCTTC
CDR3: CASSPFSRDNEQFF
D: NA
V: TRBV7-9
J: TRBJ2-1
size: NA

DNA: TGTGCCAGCACCAATCTCCGGGCAGCGTTAACAGATACGCAGTATTTT
CDR3: CASTNLRAALTDTQYF
D: NA
V: TRBV7-8
J: TRBJ2-3
size: once

DNA: TGTGCCACCAGCAGGAAGGACAGGGGGCTTCAGCCCCAGCATTTT
CDR3: CATSRKDRGLQPQHF
D: TRBD1
V: TRBV15
J: TRBJ1-5
size: NA

DNA: TGTGCCAGCAGAACGGGACAGGGCAACAATCAGCCCCAGCATTTT
CDR3: CASRTGQGNNQPQHF
D: TRBD1
V: TRBV28
J: TRBJ1-5
size: NA

DNA: TGCGCCAGCAGCTCCCCCGGGACAGAAATCTACGAGCAGTACTTC
CDR3: CASSSPGTEIYEQYF
D: TRBD1
V: TRBV5-1
J: TRBJ2-7
size: few

DNA: TGTGCCAGCTCACCTAGGGGACAGGGCCCAGCTAACTATGGCTACACCTTC
CDR3: CASSPRGQGPANYGYTF
D: TRBD1
V: TRBV18
J: TRBJ1-2
size: NA

DNA: TGCGCCAGCAGCCAAGTGACCCAAAACTATGGCTACACCTTC
CDR3: CASSQVTQNYGYTF
D: NA
V: TRBV4-1
J: TRBJ1-2
size: NA

DNA: TGCGCCAGCAGTGAAAGGGCTAGCGGGAGGAACGAGCAGTACTTC
CDR3: CASSERASGRNEQYF
D: TRBD2
V: TRBV10-2
J: TRBJ2-7
size: NA

DNA: TGTGCCAGCAGCTTGAGACAGGACCTAAACATTCAGTACTTC
CDR3: CASSLRQDLNIQYF
D: NA
V: TRBV5-4
J: TRBJ2-4
size: NA

DNA: TGTGCCAGCAGTTTCCGAGGCGGGAGGAACCGGGGAAGCACAGATACGCAGTATTTT
CDR3: CASSFRGGRNRGSTDTQYF
D: TRBD2
V: TRBV27
J: TRBJ2-3
size: NA

DNA: TGTGCCAGCAGCTTAGACAGGCCCACAGATACGCAGTATTTT
CDR3: CASSLDRPTDTQYF
D: NA
V: TRBV11-2
J: TRBJ2-3
size: NA

DNA: TGTGCCAGCAGCTTAGGTGTGGAGAGCGAGCAGTACTTC
CDR3: CASSLGVESEQYF
D: NA
V: TRBV11-3
J: TRBJ2-7
size: NA

DNA: TGTGCCAGCAGCCCCCGACGGGGCTCTGGAAACACCATATATTTT
CDR3: CASSPRRGSGNTIYF
D: NA
V: TRBV9
J: TRBJ1-3
size: once

DNA: TGTGCCGTCCAAAGATCCTACGAGCAGTACTTC
CDR3: CAVQRSYEQYF
D: NA
V: TRBV6-1
J: TRBJ2-7
size: many

DNA: TGTGCCAGCAGAAACAGGCGGGCCGGGGAGCTGTTTTTT
CDR3: CASRNRRAGELFF
D: NA
V: TRBV6-5
J: TRBJ2-2
size: few

DNA: TGTGCCAGCAGCCTTGGACTAGCGGTAACCTACGAGCAGTACTTC
CDR3: CASSLGLAVTYEQYF
D: TRBD2
V: TRBV7-9
J: TRBJ2-7
size: once

DNA: TGCGCCAGCAGCCAAGATCAGCGTTCAAGCTCCTACAATGAGCAGTTCTTC
CDR3: CASSQDQRSSSYNEQFF
D: NA
V: TRBV4-1
J: TRBJ2-1
size: NA

DNA: TGTGCCAGCAGCCAAGACAGGGCTGGGGCCAACGTCCTGACTTTC
CDR3: CASSQDRAGANVLTF
D: TRBD1
V: TRBV16
J: TRBJ2-6
size: NA

DNA: TGCGCCAGCAACAATGAATGGTACGAGCAGTACTTC
CDR3: CASNNEWYEQYF
D: NA
V: TRBV5-1
J: TRBJ2-7
size: NA

DNA: TGTGCCAGCTCCCCCGGGACAGGGGTTTACAATGAGCAGTTCTTC
CDR3: CASSPGTGVYNEQFF
D: TRBD1
V: TRBV18
J: TRBJ2-1
size: NA

DNA: TGTGCCAGCACGCCCCGGACAGGCGCGAACACCGGGGAGCTGTTTTTT
CDR3: CASTPRTGANTGELFF
D: TRBD1
V: TRBV5-6
J: TRBJ2-2
size: NA

DNA: TGTGCCAGTAGTCCCCCGGGCGGGAGCACCCACGAGCAGTACTTC
CDR3: CASSPPGGSTHEQYF
D: TRBD2
V: TRBV19
J: TRBJ2-7
size: NA

DNA: TGTGCCAGCACCTCAACAGGGTTCCCTGGAAACACCATATATTTT
CDR3: CASTSTGFPGNTIYF
D: NA
V: TRBV7-2
J: TRBJ1-3
size: NA

DNA: TGTGCCAGCAGCTCGGTCAGGGACAACACCATATATTTT
CDR3: CASSSVRDNTIYF
D: NA
V: TRBV11-2
J: TRBJ1-3
size: NA

DNA: TGTGCCAGCAGCTTTTCTCCGGCCCCAGGAACAGATACGCAGTATTTT
CDR3: CASSFSPAPGTDTQYF
D: NA
V: TRBV11-1
J: TRBJ2-3
size: NA

DNA: TGTGCCAGCAGTTACGCGGGTGCCGCTACGTGGGAGCAGTACTTC
CDR3: CASSYAGAATWEQYF
D: NA
V: TRBV6-6
J: TRBJ2-7
size: NA

DNA: TGTGCCAGCAGCTTGTACCGCTATAATTCACCCCTCCACTTT
CDR3: CASSLYRYNSPLHF
D: NA
V: TRBV5-6
J: TRBJ1-6
size: NA

DNA: TGTGCCAGCAGCAAAGGACTAGCGGGAGTAGATGAGCAGTTCTTC
CDR3: CASSKGLAGVDEQFF
D: TRBD2
V: TRBV11-2
J: TRBJ2-1
size: NA

DNA: TGTGCCAGCAGCTTGGGAAGCAGGGGATCGGAAAAACTGTTTTTT
CDR3: CASSLGSRGSEKLFF
D: NA
V: TRBV7-9
J: TRBJ1-4
size: NA

DNA: TGCGCCAGCAGCCAAGGTCGGGGACTAGCGGGAGGCACAGATACGCAGTATTTT
CDR3: CASSQGRGLAGGTDTQYF
D: TRBD2
V: TRBV4-3
J: TRBJ2-3
size: NA

DNA: TGCAGCGTCGGTCCGGGACTTCCAAACATTCAGTACTTC
CDR3: CSVGPGLPNIQYF
D: NA
V: TRBV29-1
J: TRBJ2-4
size: NA

DNA: TGTGCCAGTAGTGTCCAGAACACCGGGGAGCTGTTTTTT
CDR3: CASSVQNTGELFF
D: NA
V: TRBV19
J: TRBJ2-2
size: NA